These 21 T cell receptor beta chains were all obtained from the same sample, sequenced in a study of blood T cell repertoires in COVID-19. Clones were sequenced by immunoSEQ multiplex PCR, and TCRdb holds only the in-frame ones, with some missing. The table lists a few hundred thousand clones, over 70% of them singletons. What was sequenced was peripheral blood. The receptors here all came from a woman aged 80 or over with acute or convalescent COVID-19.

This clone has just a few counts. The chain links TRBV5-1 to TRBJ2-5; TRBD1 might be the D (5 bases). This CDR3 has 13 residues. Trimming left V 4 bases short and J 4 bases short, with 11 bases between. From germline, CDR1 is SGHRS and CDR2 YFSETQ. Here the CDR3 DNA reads TGCGCCAGCAGCGTTGCAGGGCTAGAGACCCAGTACTTC. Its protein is CASSVAGLETQYF.

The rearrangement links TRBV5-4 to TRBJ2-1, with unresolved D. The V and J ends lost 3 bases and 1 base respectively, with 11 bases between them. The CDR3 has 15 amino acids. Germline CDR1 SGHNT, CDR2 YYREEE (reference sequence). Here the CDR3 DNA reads TGTGCCAGCAGCTCAGTCCCCGCTTCCTACAATGAGCAGTTCTTC. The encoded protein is CASSSVPASYNEQFF.

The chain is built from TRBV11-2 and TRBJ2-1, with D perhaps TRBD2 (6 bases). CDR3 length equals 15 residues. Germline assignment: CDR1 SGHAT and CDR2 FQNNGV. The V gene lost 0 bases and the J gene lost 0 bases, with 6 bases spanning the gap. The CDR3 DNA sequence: TGTGCCAGCAGCTTAGAGCGGGACTCCTACAATGAGCAGTTCTTC. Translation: CASSLERDSYNEQFF.

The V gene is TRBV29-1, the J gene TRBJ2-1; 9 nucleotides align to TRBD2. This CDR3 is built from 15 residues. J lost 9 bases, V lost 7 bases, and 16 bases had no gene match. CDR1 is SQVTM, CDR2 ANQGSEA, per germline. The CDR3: CSGVSGGAFAPEQFF. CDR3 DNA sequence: TGCAGCGGGGTTAGCGGGGGCGCCTTCGCTCCTGAGCAGTTCTTC.

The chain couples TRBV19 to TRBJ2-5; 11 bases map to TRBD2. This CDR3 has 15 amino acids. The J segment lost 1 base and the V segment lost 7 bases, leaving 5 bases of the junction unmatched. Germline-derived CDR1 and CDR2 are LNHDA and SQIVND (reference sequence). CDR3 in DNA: TGTGCCAGTACTGTGGGACTAGCGGCCCAAGAGACCCAGTACTTC. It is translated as CASTVGLAAQETQYF.

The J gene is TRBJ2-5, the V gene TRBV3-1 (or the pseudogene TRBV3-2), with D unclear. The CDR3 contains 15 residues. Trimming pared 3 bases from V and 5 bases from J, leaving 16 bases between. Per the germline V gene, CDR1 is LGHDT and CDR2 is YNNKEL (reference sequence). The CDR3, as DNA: TGTGCCAGCAGCCATTCTTGGCCACTCGGGGAGACCCAGTACTTC. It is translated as CASSHSWPLGETQYF.

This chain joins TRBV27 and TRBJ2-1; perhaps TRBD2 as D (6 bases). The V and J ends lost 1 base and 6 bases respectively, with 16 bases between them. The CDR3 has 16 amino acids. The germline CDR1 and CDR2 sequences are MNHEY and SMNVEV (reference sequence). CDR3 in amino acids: CASSLFGGLNTNEQFF. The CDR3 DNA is TGTGCCAGCAGTTTATTCGGGGGTCTTAATACCAATGAGCAGTTCTTC.

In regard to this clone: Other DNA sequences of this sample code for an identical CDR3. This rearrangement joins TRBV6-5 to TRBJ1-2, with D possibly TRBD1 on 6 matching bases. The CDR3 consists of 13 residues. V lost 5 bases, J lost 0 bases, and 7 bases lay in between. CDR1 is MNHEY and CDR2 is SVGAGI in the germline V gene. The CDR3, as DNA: TGTGCCAGCAGTCCAGGGGCTAACTATGGCTACACCTTC. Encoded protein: CASSPGANYGYTF.

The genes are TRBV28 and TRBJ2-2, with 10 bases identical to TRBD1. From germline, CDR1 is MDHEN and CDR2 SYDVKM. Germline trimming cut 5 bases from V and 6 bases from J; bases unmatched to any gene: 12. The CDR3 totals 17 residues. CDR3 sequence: CASSVPTGQGFPGELFF. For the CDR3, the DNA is TGTGCCAGCAGTGTACCGACGGGACAGGGGTTCCCCGGGGAGCTGTTTTTT.

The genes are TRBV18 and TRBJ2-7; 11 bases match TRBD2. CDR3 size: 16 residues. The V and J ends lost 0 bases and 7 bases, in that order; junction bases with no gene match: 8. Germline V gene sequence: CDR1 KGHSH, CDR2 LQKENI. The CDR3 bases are TGTGCCAGCTCACCACCTTTACTAGCGGGAGAACGGGAGCAGTACTTC. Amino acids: CASSPPLLAGEREQYF.

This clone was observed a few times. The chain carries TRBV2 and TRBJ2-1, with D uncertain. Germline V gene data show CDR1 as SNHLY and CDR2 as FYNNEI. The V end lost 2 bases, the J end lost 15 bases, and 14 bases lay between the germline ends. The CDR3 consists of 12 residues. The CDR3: CASSESQAIGFF. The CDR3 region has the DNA TGTGCCAGCAGTGAATCCCAAGCGATTGGGTTCTTC. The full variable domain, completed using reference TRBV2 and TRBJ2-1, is EPEVTQTPSHQVTQMGQEVILRCVPISNHLYFYWYRQILGQKVEFLVSFYNNEISEKSEIFDDQFSVERPDGSNFTLKIRSTKLEDSAMYFCASSESQAIGFFGPGTRLTVL.

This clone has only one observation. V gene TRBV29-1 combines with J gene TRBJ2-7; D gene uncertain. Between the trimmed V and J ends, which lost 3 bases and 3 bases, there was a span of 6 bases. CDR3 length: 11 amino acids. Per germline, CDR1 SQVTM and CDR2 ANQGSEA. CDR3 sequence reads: CSVDASYEQYF. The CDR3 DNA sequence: TGCAGCGTTGATGCCAGCTACGAGCAGTACTTC.

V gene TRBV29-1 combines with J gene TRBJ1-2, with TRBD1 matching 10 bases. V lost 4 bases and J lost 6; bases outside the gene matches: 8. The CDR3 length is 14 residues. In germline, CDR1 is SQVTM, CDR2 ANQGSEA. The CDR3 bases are TGCAGCGTTGGACAGGGGGCGAGTGCGGATGGCTACACCTTC. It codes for CSVGQGASADGYTF. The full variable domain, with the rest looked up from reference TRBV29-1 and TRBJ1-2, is SAVISQKPSRDICQRGTSLTIQCQVDSQVTMMFWYRQQPGQSLTLIATANQGSEATYESGFVIDKFPISRPNLTFSTLTVSNMSPEDSSIYLCSVGQGASADGYTFGSGTRLTVV.

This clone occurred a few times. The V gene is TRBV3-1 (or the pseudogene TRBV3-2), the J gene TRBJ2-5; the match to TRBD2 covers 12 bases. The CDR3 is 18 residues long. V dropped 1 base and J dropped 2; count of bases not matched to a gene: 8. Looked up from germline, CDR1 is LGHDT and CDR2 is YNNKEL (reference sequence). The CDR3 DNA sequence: TGTGCCAGCAGCCAAGGAGGGAAACTAGCGGGGGGACAAGAGACCCAGTACTTC. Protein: CASSQGGKLAGGQETQYF.

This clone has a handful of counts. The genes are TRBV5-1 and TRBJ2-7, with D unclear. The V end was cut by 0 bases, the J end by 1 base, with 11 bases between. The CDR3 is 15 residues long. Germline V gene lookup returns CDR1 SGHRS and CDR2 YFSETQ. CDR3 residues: CASSLEVGSSYEQYF. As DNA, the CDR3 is TGCGCCAGCAGCTTGGAAGTCGGTAGTTCCTACGAGCAGTACTTC.

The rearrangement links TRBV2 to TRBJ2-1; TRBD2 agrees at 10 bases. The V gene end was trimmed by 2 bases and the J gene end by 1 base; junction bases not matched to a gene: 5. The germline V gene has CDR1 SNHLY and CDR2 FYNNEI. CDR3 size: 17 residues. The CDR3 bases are TGTGCCAGCAGTGAATCCCCTAGCGGGGGATCCTACAATGAGCAGTTCTTC. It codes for CASSESPSGGSYNEQFF.

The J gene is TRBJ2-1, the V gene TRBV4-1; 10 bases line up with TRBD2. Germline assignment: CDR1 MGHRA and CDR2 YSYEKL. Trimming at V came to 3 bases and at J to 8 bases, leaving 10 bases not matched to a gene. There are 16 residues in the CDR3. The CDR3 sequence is CASSQYSSGSRDEQFF. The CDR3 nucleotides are TGCGCCAGCAGCCAGTATTCTAGCGGGAGTAGGGATGAGCAGTTCTTC.

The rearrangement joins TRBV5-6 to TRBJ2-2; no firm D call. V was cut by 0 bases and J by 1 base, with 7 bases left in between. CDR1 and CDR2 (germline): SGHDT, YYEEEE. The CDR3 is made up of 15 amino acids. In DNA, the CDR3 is TGTGCCAGCAGCTTGGGGGCGTTGAACACCGGGGAGCTGTTTTTT. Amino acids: CASSLGALNTGELFF.

The CDR3 sequence: CASSQPTGGNEKLFF. DNA of the CDR3: TGCGCCAGCAGCCAACCGACAGGGGGCAATGAAAAACTGTTTTTT. The rearrangement uses TRBV4-1 and TRBJ1-4, with TRBD1 matching over 10 bases. CDR1 and CDR2 from the germline V gene are MGHRA and YSYEKL. The CDR3 has 15 residues. Trimming took 2 bases from V and 5 from J; bases not matched to a gene: 2.

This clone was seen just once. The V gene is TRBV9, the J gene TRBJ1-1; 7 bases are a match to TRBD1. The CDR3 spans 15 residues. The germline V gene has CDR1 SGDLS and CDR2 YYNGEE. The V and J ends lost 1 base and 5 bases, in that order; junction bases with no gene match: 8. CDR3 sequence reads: CASSVPGTVRTEAFF. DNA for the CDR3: TGTGCCAGCAGCGTACCCGGGACAGTGAGAACTGAAGCTTTCTTT.

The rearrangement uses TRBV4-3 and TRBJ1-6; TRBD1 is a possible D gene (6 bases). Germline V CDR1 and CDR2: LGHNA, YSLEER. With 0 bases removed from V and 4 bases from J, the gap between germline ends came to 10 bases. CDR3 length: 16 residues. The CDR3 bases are TGCGCCAGCAGCCAAGATCCCACAGGGTATAATTCACCCCTCCACTTT. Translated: CASSQDPTGYNSPLHF.